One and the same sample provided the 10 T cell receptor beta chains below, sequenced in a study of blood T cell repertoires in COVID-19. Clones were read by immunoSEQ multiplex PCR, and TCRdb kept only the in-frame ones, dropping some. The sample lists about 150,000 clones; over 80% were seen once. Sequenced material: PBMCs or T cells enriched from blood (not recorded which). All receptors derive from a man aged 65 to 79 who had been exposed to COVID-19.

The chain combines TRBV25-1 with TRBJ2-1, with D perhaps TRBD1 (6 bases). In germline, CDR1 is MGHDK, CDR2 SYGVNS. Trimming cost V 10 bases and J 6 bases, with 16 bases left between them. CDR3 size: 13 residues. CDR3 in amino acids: CATRGQNVNEQFF. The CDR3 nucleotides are TGTGCCACCCGAGGACAGAATGTCAATGAGCAGTTCTTC.

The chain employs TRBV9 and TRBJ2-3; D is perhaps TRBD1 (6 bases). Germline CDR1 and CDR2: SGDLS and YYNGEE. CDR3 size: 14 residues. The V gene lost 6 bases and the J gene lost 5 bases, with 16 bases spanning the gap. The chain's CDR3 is CASNRQEKGDTQYF. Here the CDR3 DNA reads TGTGCCAGCAACCGACAGGAGAAGGGAGATACGCAGTATTTT.

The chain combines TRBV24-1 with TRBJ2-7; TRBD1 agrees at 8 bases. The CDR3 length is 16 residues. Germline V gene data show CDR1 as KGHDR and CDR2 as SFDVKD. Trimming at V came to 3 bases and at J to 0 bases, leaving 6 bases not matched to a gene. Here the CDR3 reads CATSDTRTGRSYEQYF. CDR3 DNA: TGTGCCACCAGTGATACCCGGACAGGGCGCTCCTACGAGCAGTACTTC.

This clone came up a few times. CDR3 coding DNA: TGTGCCACCAGGAGCGCTAGCGGGAGCGATACGCAGTATTTT. It translates to CATRSASGSDTQYF. V gene TRBV24-1 combines with J gene TRBJ2-3; TRBD2 matches at 10 bases. CDR3 length: 14 amino acids. With V trimmed by 7 bases and J by 6 bases, 6 bases remained unmatched. Germline V gene data show CDR1 as KGHDR and CDR2 as SFDVKD.

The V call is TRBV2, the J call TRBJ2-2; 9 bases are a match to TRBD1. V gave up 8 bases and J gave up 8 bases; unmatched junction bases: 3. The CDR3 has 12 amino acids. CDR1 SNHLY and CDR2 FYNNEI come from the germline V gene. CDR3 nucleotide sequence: TGTGCCAGCGGGACAGGGTTTGGGGAGCTGTTTTTT. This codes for CASGTGFGELFF.

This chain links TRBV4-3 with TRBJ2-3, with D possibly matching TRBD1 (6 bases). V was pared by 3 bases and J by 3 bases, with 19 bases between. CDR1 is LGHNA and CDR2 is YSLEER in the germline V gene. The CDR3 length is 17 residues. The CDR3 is CASSHRAGALGTDTQYF. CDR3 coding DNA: TGCGCCAGCAGCCATCGGGCAGGGGCTCTTGGGACAGATACGCAGTATTTT.

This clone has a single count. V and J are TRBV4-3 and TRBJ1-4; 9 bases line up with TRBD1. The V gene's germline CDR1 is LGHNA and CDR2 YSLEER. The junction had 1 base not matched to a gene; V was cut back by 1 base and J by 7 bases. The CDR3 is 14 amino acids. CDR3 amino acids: CASSQGQGGEKLFF. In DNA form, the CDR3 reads TGCGCCAGCAGCCAAGGACAGGGGGGTGAAAAACTGTTTTTT.

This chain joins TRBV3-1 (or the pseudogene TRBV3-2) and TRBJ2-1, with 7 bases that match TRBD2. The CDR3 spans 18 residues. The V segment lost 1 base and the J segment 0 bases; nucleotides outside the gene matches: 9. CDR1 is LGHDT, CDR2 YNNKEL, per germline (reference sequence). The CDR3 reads CASSQAGTIPSSYNEQFF. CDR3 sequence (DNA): TGTGCCAGCAGCCAAGCCGGGACTATACCGAGCTCCTACAATGAGCAGTTCTTC.

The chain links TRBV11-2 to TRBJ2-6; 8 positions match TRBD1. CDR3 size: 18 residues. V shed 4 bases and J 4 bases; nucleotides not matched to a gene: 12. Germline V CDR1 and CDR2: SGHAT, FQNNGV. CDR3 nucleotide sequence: TGTGCCAGCAGCTATCGGGGATCAGGGGGCAGAGGGGCCAACGTCCTGACTTTC. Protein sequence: CASSYRGSGGRGANVLTF.

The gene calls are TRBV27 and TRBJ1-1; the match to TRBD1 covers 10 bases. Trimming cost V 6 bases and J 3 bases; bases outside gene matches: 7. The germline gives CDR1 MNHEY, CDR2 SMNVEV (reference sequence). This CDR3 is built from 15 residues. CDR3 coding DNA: TGTGCCAGCAGCACGGACAGGGGGTATGACACTGAAGCTTTCTTT. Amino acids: CASSTDRGYDTEAFF.